This T cell receptor (beta chain) was sequenced during a study of cytomegalovirus exposure and HLA in healthy donors. CDR1 is ENHRY, CDR2 SYGVKD, per germline. The CDR3 is 13 residues long. J was trimmed by 6 bases and V by 6 bases; bases with no gene match: 4. Primers included in the PCR were 60 Vbeta and 13 Jbeta primers. Profiling relied on immunoSEQ multiplex PCR, and the TCRdb table lists in-frame clones only, not all of them. Of fewer than 110,000 clones detected, roughly 87% appear once; the ten largest clones hold approximately 2.4%. Sequenced input: PBMCs. The clonotype was recovered from a man aged 25 to 45 in good health and CMV-seropositive. This sequence joins TRBV10-3 and TRBJ1-2, with TRBD1 identical over 10 bases. The CDR3 loop reads CAIRVGTGDGYTF. CDR3 bases: TGTGCCATCAGAGTCGGGACAGGGGATGGCTACACCTTC.